Given below is one T cell receptor beta chain in context. Antigen: not known. This entry comes from a study of cytomegalovirus exposure and HLA in healthy donors. As for the study in general: Clustering assigned about four fifths of the roughly 400 genotyped donors to the Caucasian-associated ancestry cluster. Study-wide results and limits: For TCR beta chains, V- and J-gene trimming was later linked to a missense DCLRE1C variant.

PCR amplification relied on 60 Vbeta primers (plus 13 Jbeta primers). TCRdb keeps only in-frame clones here, not all; method: immunoSEQ multiplex PCR. The sample lists roughly 130,000 clones, about 63% seen once, with 1.5% to 2% in the top ten. Germline V gene data show CDR1 as SGHRS and CDR2 as YFSETQ. The CDR3 is 15 residues long. The V segment lost 5 bases and the J segment 1 base; nucleotides outside the gene matches: 7. The source is a man aged 25-40 years in good health and CMV-seropositive. This chain connects TRBV5-1 to TRBJ2-3; 7 bases fit TRBD2. The source material was PBMCs. The CDR3 is CASSHGLVGTDTQYF. The CDR3 DNA follows: TGCGCCAGCAGTCATGGACTAGTAGGCACAGATACGCAGTATTTT. Variable domain in full (rest from reference TRBV5-1 and TRBJ2-3): KAGVTQTPRYLIKTRGQQVTLSCSPISGHRSVSWYQQTPGQGLQFLFEYFSETQRNKGNFPGRFSGRQFSNSRSEMNVSTLELGDSALYLCASSHGLVGTDTQYFGPGTRLTVL.